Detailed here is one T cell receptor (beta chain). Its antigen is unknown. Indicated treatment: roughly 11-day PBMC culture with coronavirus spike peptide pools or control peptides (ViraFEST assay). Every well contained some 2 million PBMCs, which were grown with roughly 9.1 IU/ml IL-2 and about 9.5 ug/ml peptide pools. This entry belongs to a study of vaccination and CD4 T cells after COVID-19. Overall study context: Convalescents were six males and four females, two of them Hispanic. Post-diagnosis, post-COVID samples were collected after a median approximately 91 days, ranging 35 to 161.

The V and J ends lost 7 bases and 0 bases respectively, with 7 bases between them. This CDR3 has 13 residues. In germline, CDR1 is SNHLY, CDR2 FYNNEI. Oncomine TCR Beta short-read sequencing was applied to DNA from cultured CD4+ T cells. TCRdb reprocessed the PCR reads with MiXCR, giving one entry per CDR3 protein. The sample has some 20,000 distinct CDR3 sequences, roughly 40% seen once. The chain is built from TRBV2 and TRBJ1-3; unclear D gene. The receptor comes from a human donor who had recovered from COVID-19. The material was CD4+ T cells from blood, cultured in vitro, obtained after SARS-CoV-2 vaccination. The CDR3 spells CASKRDSGNTIYF. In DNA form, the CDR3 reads TGTGCCAGCAAACGGGACTCTGGAAACACCATATATTTT.